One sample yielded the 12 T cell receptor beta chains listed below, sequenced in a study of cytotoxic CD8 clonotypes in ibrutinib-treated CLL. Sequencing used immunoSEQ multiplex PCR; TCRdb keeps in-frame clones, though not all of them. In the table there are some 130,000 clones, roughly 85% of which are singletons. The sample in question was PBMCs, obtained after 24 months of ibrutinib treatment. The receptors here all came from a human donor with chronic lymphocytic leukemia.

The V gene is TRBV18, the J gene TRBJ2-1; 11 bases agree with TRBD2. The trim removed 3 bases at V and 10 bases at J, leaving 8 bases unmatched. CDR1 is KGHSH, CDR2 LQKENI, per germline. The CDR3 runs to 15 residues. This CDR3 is CASSPFGTSGGEQFF. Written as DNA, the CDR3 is TGTGCCAGCTCACCCTTTGGGACTAGCGGAGGAGAGCAGTTCTTC.

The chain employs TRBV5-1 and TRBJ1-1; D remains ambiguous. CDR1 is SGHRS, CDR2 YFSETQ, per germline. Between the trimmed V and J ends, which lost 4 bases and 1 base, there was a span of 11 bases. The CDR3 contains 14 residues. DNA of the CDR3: TGCGCCAGCAGCCTCTTGGGAGCGAACACTGAAGCTTTCTTT. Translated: CASSLLGANTEAFF.

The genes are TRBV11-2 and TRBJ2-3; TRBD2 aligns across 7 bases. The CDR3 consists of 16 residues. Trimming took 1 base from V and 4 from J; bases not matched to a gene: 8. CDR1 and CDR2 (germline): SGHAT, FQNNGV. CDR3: CASSLAGGFGADTQYF. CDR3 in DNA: TGTGCCAGCAGCTTAGCCGGGGGGTTTGGGGCAGATACGCAGTATTTT.

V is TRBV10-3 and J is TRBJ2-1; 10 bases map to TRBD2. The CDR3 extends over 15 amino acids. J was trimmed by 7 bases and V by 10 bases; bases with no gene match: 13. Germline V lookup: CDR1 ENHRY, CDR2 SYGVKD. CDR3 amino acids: CATLSGTSVSNEQFF. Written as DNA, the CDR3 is TGTGCCACCCTGTCCGGGACTAGCGTAAGTAATGAGCAGTTCTTC.

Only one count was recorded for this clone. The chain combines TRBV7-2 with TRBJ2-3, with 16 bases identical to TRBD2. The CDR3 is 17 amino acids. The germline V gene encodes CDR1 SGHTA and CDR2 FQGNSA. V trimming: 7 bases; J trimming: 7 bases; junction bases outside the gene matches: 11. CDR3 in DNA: TGTGCCAGCACCTCATGGGGACTAGCGGGGGGGAAAAATACGCAGTATTTT. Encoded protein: CASTSWGLAGGKNTQYF.

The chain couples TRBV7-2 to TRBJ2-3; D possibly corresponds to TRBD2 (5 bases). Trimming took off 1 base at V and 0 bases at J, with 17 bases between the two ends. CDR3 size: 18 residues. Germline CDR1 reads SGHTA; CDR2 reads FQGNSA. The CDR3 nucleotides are TGTGCCAGCAGCTTAGATTTTCTCCGGGGTACTAGCACAGATACGCAGTATTTT. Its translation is CASSLDFLRGTSTDTQYF.

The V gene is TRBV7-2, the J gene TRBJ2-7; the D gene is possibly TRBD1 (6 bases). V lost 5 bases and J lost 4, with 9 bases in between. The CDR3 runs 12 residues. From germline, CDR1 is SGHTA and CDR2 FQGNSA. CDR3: CASSTGIYEQYF. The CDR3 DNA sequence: TGTGCCAGCAGCACAGGGATATACGAGCAGTACTTC.

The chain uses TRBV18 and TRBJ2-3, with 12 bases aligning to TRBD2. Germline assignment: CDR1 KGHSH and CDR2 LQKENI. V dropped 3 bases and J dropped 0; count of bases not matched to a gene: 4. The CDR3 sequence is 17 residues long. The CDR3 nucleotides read TGTGCCAGCTCACCGAGGACTAGCGGGGCCAGCACAGATACGCAGTATTTT. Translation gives CASSPRTSGASTDTQYF.

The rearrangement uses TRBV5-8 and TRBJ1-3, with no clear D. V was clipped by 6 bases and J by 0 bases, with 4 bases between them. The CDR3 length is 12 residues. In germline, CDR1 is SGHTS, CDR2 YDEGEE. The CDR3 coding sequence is TGTGCCAGCACGCTCTCTGGAAACACCATATATTTT. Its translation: CASTLSGNTIYF. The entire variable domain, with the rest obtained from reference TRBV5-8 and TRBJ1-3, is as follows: EAGVTQSPTHLIKTRGQQATLRCSPISGHTSVYWYQQALGLGLQFLLWYDEGEERNRGNFPPRFSGRQFPNYSSELNVNALELEDSALYLCASTLSGNTIYFGEGSWLTVV.

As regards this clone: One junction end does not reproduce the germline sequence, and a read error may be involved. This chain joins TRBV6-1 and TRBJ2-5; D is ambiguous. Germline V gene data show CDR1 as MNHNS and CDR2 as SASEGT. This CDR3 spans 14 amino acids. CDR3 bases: TGTGCCAGCACCTCGCCTCACGGCCAAGGGACCCAGTACTTC. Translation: CASTSPHGQGTQYF.

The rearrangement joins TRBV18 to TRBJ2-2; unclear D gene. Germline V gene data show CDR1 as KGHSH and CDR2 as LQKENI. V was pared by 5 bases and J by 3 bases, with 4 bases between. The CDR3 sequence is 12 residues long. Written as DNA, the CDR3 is TGTGCCAGCTCAGTTTACACCGGGGAGCTGTTTTTT. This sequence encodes CASSVYTGELFF.

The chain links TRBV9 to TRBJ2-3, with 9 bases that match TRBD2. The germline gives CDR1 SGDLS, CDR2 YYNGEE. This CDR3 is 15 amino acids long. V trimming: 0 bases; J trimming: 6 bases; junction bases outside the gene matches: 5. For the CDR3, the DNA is TGTGCCAGCAGCGTAGCAGAGCGGGGGGTGGATACGCAGTATTTT. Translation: CASSVAERGVDTQYF.